Listed here is a single T cell receptor (beta chain). The target antigen is unknown. This entry is derived from a study of cytomegalovirus exposure and HLA in healthy donors. Trimming took 7 bases from V and 4 from J, leaving 20 bases between them. This CDR3 has 16 amino acids. This PCR relied on a set of 60 Vbeta primers and 13 Jbeta primers. Measured with immunoSEQ multiplex PCR; TCRdb has only the in-frame clones, and not every one. Of under 200,000 clones listed, 70% to 80% are singletons. Donors likely had unrecorded immune exposures despite being nominally healthy when sampled. General study points: Accurate prediction of most subjects' HLA-A and HLA-B alleles from TCR beta sequences was reported. A cluster of highly shared sequence variants was likely a sequencing artifact. Productive rates of about 87% or about 30% were seen for most TCR beta V segments in an earlier analysis.

The sample comprised PBMCs. The rearrangement links TRBV23-1 to TRBJ1-5; D remains unclear. TRBV23-1 is designated an ORF whose function remains uncertain. The clonotype was recovered from a woman younger than 45 in good health and CMV-seropositive. The CDR3 sequence: CASIKCEVEENQPQHF. The CDR3 nucleotides are TGCGCCAGCATCAAGTGTGAGGTGGAAGAGAATCAGCCCCAGCATTTT.